The clone carrying this T cell receptor (beta chain) occurred a few times. The data originate from a study of shared clonotypes between healthy human individuals. TCRdb's copy holds only in-frame clones and misses some; the assay was immunoSEQ multiplex PCR. The sample holds a few hundred thousand clones; about nine tenths are singletons and the top ten take roughly 16%. The receptor comes from a man aged 18 to 30 in good health. Sequencing used memory CD8+ T cells sorted from blood. This sample's subset: CD45RO+ cells pooled with CCR7-negative TemRA cells.

DNA for the CDR3: TGTGCCATCAGTGAGTCGGGGACTAGCAAAGACAATGAGCAGTTCTTC. Translated, it gives CAISESGTSKDNEQFF. The chain is built from TRBV10-3 and TRBJ2-1, with 9 bases fitting TRBD2. Germline assignment: CDR1 ENHRY and CDR2 SYGVKD. The V and J ends lost 0 bases and 5 bases, in that order; junction bases with no gene match: 5. The CDR3 has 16 amino acids.